This record concerns one T cell receptor (beta chain) sequence. Its target is not known. This entry comes from a study of metastatic and nonmetastatic thyroid tumors. TCRdb reassembled clones from the PCR reads with MiXCR. Altogether about 17,000 clones are present, about 22% being singletons, with the ten largest covering about a fifth. Ahead of thyroid surgery, no patient had received treatment of any kind. Points from the study as a whole: Significantly greater TCR beta diversity was reportedly found in malignant thyroid tumors than in benign nodules (in blood and tumor).

The V segment lost 6 bases and the J segment 4 bases; nucleotides outside the gene matches: 3. The CDR3 is 14 residues long. The sequenced material came from adjacent normal tissue. The TCR comes from a female donor with papillary thyroid cancer or a benign thyroid nodule (not recorded which). Some clones in this sample may be carry-over from other donors' samples. The V gene is TRBV12-3 or TRBV12-4, the J gene TRBJ2-1, with 10 bases matching TRBD2. CDR3 in amino acids: CASRGLAEYNEQFF. In nucleotides, the CDR3 is TGTGCCAGCAGAGGACTAGCGGAATACAATGAGCAGTTCTTC.